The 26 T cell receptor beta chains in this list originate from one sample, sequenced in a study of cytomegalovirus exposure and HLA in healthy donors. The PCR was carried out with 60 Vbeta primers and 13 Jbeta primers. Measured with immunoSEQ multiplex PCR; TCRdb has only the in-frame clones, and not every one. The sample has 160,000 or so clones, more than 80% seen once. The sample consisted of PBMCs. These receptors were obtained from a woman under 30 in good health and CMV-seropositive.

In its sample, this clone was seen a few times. CDR3 DNA: TGTGCCAGCAGTTACCCCCAGGGGGCTTCTGGAAACACCATATATTTT. It yields the protein CASSYPQGASGNTIYF. The chain is built from TRBV6-5 and TRBJ1-3, with TRBD1 identical over 8 bases. This CDR3 has 16 residues. The V and J ends lost 2 bases and 1 base, in that order; junction bases with no gene match: 4. The germline gives CDR1 MNHEY, CDR2 SVGAGI.

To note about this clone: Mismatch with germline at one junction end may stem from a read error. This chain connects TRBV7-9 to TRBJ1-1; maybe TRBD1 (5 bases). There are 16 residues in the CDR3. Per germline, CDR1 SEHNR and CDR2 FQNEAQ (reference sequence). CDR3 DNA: TGTTCCAGCAGCTTAGGGGCTCGCGTTCCACCCTATGAAGCTTTCTTT. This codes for CSSSLGARVPPYEAFF.

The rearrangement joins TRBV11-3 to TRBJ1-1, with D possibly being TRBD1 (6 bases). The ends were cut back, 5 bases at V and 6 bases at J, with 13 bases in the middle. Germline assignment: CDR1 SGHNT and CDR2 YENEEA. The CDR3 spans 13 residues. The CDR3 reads CASSPGTSSEAFF. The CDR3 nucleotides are TGTGCCAGCAGCCCCGGGACAAGCTCTGAAGCTTTCTTT. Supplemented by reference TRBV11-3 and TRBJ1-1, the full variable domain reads EAGVVQSPRYKIIEKKQPVAFWCNPISGHNTLYWYLQNLGQGPELLIRYENEEAVDDSQLPKDRFSAERLKGVDSTLKIQPAELGDSAVYLCASSPGTSSEAFFGQGTRLTVV.

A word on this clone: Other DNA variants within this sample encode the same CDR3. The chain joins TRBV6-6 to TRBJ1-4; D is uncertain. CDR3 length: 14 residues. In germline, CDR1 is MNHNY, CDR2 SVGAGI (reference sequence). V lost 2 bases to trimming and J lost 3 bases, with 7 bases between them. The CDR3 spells CASSYGGSNEKLFF. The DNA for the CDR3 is TGTGCCAGCAGTTACGGAGGATCTAATGAAAAACTGTTTTTT.

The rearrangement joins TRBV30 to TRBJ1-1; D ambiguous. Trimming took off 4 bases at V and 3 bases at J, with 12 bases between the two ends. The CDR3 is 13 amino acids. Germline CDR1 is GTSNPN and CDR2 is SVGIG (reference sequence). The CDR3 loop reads CAWNTGEDTEAFF. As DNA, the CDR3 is TGTGCCTGGAATACCGGGGAGGACACTGAAGCTTTCTTT.

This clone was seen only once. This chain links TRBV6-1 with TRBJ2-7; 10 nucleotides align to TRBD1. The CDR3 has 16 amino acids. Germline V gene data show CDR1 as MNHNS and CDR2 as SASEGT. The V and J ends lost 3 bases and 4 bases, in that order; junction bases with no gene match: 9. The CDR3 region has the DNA TGTGCCAGCAGTGATACGGGGAGACAGGGGGCTTACGAGCAGTACTTC. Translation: CASSDTGRQGAYEQYF.

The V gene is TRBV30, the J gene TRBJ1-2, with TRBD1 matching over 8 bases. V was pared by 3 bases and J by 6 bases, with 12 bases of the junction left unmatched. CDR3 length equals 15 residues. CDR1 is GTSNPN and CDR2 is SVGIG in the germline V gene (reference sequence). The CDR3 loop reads CAWRWTGSTSNGYTF. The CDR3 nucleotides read TGTGCCTGGAGGTGGACAGGGTCGACGAGTAATGGCTACACCTTC.

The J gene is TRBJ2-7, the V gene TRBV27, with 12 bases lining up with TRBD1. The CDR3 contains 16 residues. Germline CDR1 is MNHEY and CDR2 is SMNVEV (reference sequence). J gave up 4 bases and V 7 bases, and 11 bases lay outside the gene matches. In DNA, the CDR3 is TGTGCCAGCATTACAGGCCGGGACAGGGGGCGTTACGAGCAGTACTTC. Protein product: CASITGRDRGRYEQYF.

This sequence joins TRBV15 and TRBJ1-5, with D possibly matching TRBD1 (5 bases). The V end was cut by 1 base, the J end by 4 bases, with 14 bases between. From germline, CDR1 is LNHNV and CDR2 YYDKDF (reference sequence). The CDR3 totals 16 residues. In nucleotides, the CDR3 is TGTGCCACCAGCAGAGCAGCGGGACTCGGTAATCAGCCCCAGCATTTT. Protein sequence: CATSRAAGLGNQPQHF.

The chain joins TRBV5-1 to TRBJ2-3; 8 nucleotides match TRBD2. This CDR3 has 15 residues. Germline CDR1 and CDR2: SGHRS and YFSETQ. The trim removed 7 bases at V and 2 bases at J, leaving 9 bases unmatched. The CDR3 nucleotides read TGCGCCAGCCAGGTTAGCGGGGTTGCCACAGATACGCAGTATTTT. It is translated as CASQVSGVATDTQYF.

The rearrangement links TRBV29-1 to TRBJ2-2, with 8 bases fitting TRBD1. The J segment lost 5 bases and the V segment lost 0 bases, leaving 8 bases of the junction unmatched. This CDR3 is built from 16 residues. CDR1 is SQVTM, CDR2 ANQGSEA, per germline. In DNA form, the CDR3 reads TGCAGCGTTGAAGACGGCGGACAGGGTTGGACCGGGGAGCTGTTTTTT. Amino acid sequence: CSVEDGGQGWTGELFF.

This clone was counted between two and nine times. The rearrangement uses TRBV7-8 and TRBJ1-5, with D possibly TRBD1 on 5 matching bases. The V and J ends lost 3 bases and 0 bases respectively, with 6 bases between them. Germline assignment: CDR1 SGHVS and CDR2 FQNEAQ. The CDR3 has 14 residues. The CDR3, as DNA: TGTGCCAGCAGCTTGACAGATAGCAATCAGCCCCAGCATTTT. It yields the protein CASSLTDSNQPQHF.

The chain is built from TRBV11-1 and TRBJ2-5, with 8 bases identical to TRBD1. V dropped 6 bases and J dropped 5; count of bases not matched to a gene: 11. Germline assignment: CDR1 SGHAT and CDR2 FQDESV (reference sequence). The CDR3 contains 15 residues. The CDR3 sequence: CASSPRQGAFETQYF. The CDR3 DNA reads TGTGCCAGCAGTCCGCGGCAGGGGGCTTTCGAGACCCAGTACTTC.

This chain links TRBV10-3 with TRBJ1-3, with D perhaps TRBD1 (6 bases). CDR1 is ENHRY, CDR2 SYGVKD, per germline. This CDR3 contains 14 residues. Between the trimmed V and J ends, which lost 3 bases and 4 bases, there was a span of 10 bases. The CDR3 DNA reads TGTGCCATCAGTGACCCCGACAGGGGAAACACCATATATTTT. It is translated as CAISDPDRGNTIYF.

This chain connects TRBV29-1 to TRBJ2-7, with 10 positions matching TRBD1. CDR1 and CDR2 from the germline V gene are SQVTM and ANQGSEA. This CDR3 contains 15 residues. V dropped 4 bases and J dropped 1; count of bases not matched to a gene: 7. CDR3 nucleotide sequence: TGCAGCGTTGTGGGGGGGGGACAGGGGTCCTACGAGCAGTACTTC. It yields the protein CSVVGGGQGSYEQYF.

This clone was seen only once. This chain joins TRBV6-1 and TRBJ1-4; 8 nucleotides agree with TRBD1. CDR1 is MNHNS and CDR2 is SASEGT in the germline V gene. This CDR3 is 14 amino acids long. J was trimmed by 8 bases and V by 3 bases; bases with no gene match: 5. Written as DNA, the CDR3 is TGTGCCAGCAGTGAGTCCCAGGGGGCGGAAAAACTGTTTTTT. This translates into CASSESQGAEKLFF.

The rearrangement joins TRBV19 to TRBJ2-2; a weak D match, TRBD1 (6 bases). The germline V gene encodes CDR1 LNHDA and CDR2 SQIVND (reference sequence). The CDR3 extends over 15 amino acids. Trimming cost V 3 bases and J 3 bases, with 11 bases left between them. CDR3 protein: CASSILGGYTGELFF. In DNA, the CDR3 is TGTGCCAGTAGTATCCTAGGGGGTTACACCGGGGAGCTGTTTTTT.

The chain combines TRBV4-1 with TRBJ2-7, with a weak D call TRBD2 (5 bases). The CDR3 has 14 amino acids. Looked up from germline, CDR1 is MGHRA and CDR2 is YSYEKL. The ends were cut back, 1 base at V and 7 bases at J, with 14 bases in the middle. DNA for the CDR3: TGCGCCAGCAGCCAAGGTTTGGTCTCGGGGGAGCAGTACTTC. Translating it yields CASSQGLVSGEQYF.

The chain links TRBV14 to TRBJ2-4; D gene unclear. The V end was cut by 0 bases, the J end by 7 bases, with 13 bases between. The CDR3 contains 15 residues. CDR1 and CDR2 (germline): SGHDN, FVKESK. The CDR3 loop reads CASSQDSTTGNIQYF. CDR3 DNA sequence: TGTGCCAGCAGCCAAGATAGCACCACCGGGAACATTCAGTACTTC. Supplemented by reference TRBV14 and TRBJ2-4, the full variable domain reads EAGVTQFPSHSVIEKGQTVTLRCDPISGHDNLYWYRRVMGKEIKFLLHFVKESKQDESGMPNNRFLAERTGGTYSTLKVQPAELEDSGVYFCASSQDSTTGNIQYFGAGTRLSVL.

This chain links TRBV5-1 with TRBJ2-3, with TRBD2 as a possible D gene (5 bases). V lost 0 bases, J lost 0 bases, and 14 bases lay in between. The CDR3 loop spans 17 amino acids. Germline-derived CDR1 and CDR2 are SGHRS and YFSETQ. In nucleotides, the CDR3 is TGCGCCAGCAGCTTGGGAGGTGGGAGCTCAAGCACAGATACGCAGTATTTT. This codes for CASSLGGGSSSTDTQYF.

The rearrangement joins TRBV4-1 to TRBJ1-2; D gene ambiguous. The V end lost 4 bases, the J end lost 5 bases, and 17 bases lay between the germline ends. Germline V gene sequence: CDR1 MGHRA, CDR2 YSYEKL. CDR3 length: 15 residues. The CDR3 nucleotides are TGCGCCAGCAGCCCCGGAGCGGTTCTGAGTTATGGCTACACCTTC. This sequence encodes CASSPGAVLSYGYTF.

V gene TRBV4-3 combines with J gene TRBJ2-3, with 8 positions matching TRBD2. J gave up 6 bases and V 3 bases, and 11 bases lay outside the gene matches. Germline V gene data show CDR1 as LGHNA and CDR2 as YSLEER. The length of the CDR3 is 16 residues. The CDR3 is CASSQSGGPAADTQYF. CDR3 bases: TGCGCCAGCAGCCAGAGCGGGGGCCCCGCCGCGGATACGCAGTATTTT.

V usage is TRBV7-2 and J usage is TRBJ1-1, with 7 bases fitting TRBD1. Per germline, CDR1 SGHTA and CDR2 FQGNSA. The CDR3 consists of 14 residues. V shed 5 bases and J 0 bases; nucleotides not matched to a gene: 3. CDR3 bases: TGTGCCAGCAGCCCTGACAGGGTGAACACTGAAGCTTTCTTT. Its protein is CASSPDRVNTEAFF.

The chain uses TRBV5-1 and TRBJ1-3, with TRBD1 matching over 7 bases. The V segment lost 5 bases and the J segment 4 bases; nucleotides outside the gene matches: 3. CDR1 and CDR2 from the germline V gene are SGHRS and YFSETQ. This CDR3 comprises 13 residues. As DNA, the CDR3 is TGCGCCAGCAGGACAGGGAAGGGAAACACCATATATTTT. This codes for CASRTGKGNTIYF.

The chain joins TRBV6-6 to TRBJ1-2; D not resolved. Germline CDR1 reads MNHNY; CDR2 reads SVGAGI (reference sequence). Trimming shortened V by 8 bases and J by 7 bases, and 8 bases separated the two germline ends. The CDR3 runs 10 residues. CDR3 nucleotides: TGTGCCAGCGGAGGGTCTGGCTACACCTTC. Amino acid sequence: CASGGSGYTF.

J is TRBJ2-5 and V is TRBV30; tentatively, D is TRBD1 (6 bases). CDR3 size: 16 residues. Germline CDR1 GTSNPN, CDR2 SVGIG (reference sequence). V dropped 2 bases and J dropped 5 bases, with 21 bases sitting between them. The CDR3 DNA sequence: TGTGCCTGGAGTAGTATTTGGGGCAGGGGTAGGGAGACCCAGTACTTC. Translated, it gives CAWSSIWGRGRETQYF.